These 5 T cell receptor beta chains share one sample of origin, sequenced in a study of OX40 agonist ivuxolimab in advanced cancers. Only in-frame clones appear in the TCRdb table, and some are missing; sequencing was by immunoSEQ multiplex PCR. Among over 25,000 clones listed, 86% were seen once. The sequencing used CD4+ or CD8+ T cells sorted from blood, collected in a trial of the OX40 agonist ivuxolimab. Receptors originate from an adult with an advanced solid tumor such as melanoma, head and neck, liver or kidney cancer.

The rearrangement uses TRBV10-3 and TRBJ1-2, with D possibly matching TRBD1 (5 bases). V lost 5 bases, J lost 3 bases, and 13 bases lay in between. The length of the CDR3 is 14 residues. Germline lookup yields CDR1 ENHRY and CDR2 SYGVKD. The CDR3 spells CAISTAGTDYGYTF. The DNA of the CDR3 is TGTGCCATCAGTACCGCAGGGACGGACTATGGCTACACCTTC.

This chain joins TRBV27 and TRBJ2-1; D is unresolved. Germline loops: CDR1 MNHEY, CDR2 SMNVEV (reference sequence). The V and J ends lost 2 bases and 8 bases respectively, with 13 bases between them. There are 14 residues in the CDR3. The DNA for the CDR3 is TGTGCCAGCAGTTTACAGGTAATGGTCGATGAGCAGTTCTTC. Translated: CASSLQVMVDEQFF.

Here the CDR3 DNA reads TGTGCCAGCAGCGCCTTACGAGCGGGATCCTACAATGAGCAGTTCTTC. Amino acid sequence: CASSALRAGSYNEQFF. The chain joins TRBV11-2 to TRBJ2-1, with 7 bases lining up with TRBD2. The CDR3 sequence is 16 residues long. V was pared by 5 bases and J by 1 base, with 8 bases of the junction left unmatched. Germline values: CDR1 SGHAT, CDR2 FQNNGV. Complete variable domain (other parts from reference TRBV11-2 and TRBJ2-1): EAGVAQSPRYKIIEKRQSVAFWCNPISGHATLYWYQQILGQGPKLLIQFQNNGVVDDSQLPKDRFSAERLKGVDSTLKIQPAKLEDSAVYLCASSALRAGSYNEQFFGPGTRLTVL.

V gene TRBV11-2 combines with J gene TRBJ2-7, with a tentative D call TRBD1 (6 bases). CDR1 SGHAT and CDR2 FQNNGV come from the germline V gene. With 3 bases removed from V and 1 base from J, the gap between germline ends came to 10 bases. The length of the CDR3 is 14 residues. The DNA for the CDR3 is TGTGCCAGCAGCTTTGGGACACATTCCTACGAGCAGTACTTC. Amino acid sequence: CASSFGTHSYEQYF.

This clone has only a few counts. The chain couples TRBV9 to TRBJ2-7; D remains unclear. The CDR3 is 14 amino acids. Germline CDR1 reads SGDLS; CDR2 reads YYNGEE. V was cut by 4 bases and J by 5 bases, with 16 bases left in between. The CDR3 protein is CASSPDRIEDEQYF. CDR3 nucleotides: TGTGCCAGCAGCCCCGACCGAATCGAAGACGAGCAGTACTTC.